This TCR beta chain was recovered during a study of regulatory T cells in long-lasting Graves disease. In the study overall: Positive TSH receptor antibodies alongside over 5 years of antithyroid drugs were what marked Graves' disease as persistent.

TCR beta libraries were built with iRepertoire HTBI primers and Arm-PCR of CDR3 regions. Authors' data handling: Taken together, the samples had 62 TRBV and roughly 15 TRBJ segments identified. MiXCR, applied by TCRdb to the multiplex PCR reads, yields one record per CDR3 protein. V and J calls and clone size were set by TCRdb, not the authors. The repertoire includes a few hundred thousand distinct CDR3 sequences, about 22% of them detected once, and less than 15% sits in the top ten. This clonotype was seen many times. Its antigen is not identified. Study-level results: More public clonotypes were shared by persistent patients (under 3,000) than by new patients (about 970).

With 5 bases removed from V and 8 bases from J, the gap between germline ends came to 24 bases. The germline CDR1 and CDR2 sequences are SGHTA and FQGNSA. This CDR3 region has 16 residues. Time point meaning: persistent/refractory GD, antithyroid drugs over 5 years with positive TRAb. Preparation of the TCR library used RNA extracted from PBMCs. The clonotype comes from a female donor with Graves disease. Sample: peripheral blood mononuclear cells (PBMCs), taken when the disease was refractory, from a patient treated with antithyroid drugs. The V and J genes are TRBV7-2 and TRBJ1-2; D is perhaps TRBD1 (6 bases). The CDR3 nucleotides are TGTGCCAGCAGCCCCGGAAGCAGGAGAGGGGGGGGCGGCTACACCTTC. Translating it yields CASSPGSRRGGGGYTF.